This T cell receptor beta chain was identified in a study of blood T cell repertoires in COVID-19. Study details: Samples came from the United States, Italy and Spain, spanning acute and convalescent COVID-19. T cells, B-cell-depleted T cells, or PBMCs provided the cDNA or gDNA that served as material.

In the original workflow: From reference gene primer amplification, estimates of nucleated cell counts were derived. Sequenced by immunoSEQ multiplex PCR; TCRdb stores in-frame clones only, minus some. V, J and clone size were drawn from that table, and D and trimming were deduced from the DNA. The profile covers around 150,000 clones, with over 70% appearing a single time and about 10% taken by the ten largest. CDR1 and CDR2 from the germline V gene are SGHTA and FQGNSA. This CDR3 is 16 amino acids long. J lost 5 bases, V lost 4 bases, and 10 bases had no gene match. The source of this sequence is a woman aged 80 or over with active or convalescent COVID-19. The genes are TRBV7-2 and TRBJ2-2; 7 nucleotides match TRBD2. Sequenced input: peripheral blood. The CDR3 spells CASSYTGPGGTGELFF. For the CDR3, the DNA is TGTGCCAGCAGCTACACGGGCCCGGGAGGTACCGGGGAGCTGTTTTTT.